This TCR beta chain derives from a study of control samples from healthy donors and cancer patients. Losses at the gene ends were 5 bases for V and 0 bases for J; bases not matched to a gene: 9. The CDR3 is made up of 17 amino acids. Germline-derived CDR1 and CDR2 are SGHDT and YYEEEE. By share, this clone ranks as large (0.1 to 1%). Produced via immunoSEQ multiplex PCR; TCRdb's table is partial and in-frame only. Counted here are around 130,000 clones, more than 80% occurring once; the ten biggest clones make up 30% to 40%. This receptor was taken from a man aged 50 or older in good health. This chain connects TRBV5-6 to TRBJ2-3, with 10 bases matching TRBD1. The source material was blood. The CDR3 coding sequence is TGTGCCAGCAGGAACCGGGACAGGGGACCTAGCACAGATACGCAGTATTTT. It yields the protein CASRNRDRGPSTDTQYF.